The T cell receptor beta chain described here comes from a study of T cell responses to AZD1222 COVID-19 vaccine. The study's findings and limits: Baseline seropositives among AZD1222 recipients totaled only five or six. White British people made up most donors, females outnumbered males, and clonal diversity was possibly underestimated.

J lost 1 base, V lost 4 bases, and 10 bases had no gene match. The V gene's germline CDR1 is KGHDR and CDR2 SFDVKD. CDR3 length equals 18 residues. TCRdb's copy holds only in-frame clones and misses some; the assay was immunoSEQ multiplex PCR. Among about 180,000 clones listed, over 80% were seen once. With respect to this clone: Its antigen remains unidentified.

The sample in question was peripheral blood, obtained 28 days after the second dose of the MenACWY control vaccine. This receptor was identified in an adult who received the MenACWY meningococcal vaccine as a control. The rearrangement links TRBV24-1 to TRBJ1-3; 9 bases line up with TRBD1. This CDR3 reads CATSDPPSGTGSGNTIYF. The CDR3 DNA sequence: TGTGCCACCAGTGACCCACCATCCGGGACAGGGTCTGGAAACACCATATATTTT.